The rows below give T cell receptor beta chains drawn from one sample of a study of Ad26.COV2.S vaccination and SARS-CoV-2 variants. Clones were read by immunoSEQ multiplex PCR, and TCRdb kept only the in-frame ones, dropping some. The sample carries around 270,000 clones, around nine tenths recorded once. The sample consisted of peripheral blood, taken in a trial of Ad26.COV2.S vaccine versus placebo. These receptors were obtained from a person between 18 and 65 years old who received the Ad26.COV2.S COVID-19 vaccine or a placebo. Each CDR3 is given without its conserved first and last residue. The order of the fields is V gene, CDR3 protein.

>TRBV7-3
ASSLKSGGPSEQY
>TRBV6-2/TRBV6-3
ASSYSPGRATNEAF
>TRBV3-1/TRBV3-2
ASSWAIQGSEAF
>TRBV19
ASSIEGRGTGELF
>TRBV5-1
ASSLEPSGRPRNTDTQY
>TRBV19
ASSSQGAIQPQH
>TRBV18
ASSPPGTGGTDTQY
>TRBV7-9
ASSLVAGPVDTQY
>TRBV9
ASSAGQGASYGYT
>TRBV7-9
ASSHRADTQY
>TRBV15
ATRGGERTGELF
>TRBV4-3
ASSPEGGFNYGYT
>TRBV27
ASSPNDRGGSNQPQH
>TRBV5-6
ASSTTDTQY
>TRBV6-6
ASRQDRGFDQPQH
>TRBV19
ASSLAGGGALEQF
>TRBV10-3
AISDPGQLRADTQY
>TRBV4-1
ASSQETGSLSQH
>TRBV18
ASSRDGLAEETQY